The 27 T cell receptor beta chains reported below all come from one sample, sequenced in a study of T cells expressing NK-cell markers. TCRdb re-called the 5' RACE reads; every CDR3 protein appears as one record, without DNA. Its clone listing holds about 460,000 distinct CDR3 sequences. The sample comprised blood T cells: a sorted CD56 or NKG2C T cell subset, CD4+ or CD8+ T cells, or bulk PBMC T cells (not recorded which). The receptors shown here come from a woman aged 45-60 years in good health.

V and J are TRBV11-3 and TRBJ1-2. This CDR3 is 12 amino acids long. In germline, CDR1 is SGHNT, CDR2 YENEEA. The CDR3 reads CASRYQTGGYTF.

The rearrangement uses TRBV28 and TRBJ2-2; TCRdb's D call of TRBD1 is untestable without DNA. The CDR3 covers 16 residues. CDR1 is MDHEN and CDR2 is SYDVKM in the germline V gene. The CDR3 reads CASSQPGHRNTGELFF.

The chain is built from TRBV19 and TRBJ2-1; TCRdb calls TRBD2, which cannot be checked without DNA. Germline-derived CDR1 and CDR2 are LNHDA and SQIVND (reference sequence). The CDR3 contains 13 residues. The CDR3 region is CASLAAGGWEQFF.

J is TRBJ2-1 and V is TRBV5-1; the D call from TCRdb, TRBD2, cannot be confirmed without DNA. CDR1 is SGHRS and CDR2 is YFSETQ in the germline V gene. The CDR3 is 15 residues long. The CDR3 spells CASSRGRASYNEQFF.

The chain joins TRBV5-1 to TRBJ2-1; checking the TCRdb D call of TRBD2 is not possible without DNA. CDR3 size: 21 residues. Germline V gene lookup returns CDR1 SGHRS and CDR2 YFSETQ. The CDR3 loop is CASSLRQGARLTGGPGNEQFF.

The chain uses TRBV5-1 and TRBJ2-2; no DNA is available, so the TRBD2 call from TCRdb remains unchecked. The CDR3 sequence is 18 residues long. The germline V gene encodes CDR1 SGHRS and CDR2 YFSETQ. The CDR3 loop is CASSQTSGRAGFGGELFF.

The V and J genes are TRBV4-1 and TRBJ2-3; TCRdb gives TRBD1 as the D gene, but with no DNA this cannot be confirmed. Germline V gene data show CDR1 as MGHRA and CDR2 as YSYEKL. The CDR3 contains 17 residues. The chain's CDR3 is CASSPDRALLQTDTQYF.

CDR3 sequence: CASSVKPPPGELFF. This sequence joins TRBV9 and TRBJ2-2. The CDR3 runs to 14 residues. Germline-derived CDR1 and CDR2 are SGDLS and YYNGEE.

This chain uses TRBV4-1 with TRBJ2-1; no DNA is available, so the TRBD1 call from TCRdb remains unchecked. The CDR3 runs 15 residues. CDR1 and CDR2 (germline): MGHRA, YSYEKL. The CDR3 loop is CASSQASGGTLEQFF.

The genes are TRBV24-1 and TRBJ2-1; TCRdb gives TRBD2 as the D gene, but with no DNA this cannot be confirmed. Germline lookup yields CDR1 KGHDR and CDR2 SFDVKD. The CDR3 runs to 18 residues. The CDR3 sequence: CATSDPRGTSGRDNEQFF.

CDR3 amino acids: CASSLARGAGNQPQHF. The rearrangement uses TRBV5-6 and TRBJ1-5; TCRdb's assignment of TRBD1 cannot be checked, as there is no DNA. The CDR3 has 16 residues. Germline values: CDR1 SGHDT, CDR2 YYEEEE.

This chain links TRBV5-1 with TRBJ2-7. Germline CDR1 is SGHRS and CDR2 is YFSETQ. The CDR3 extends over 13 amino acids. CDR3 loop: CASSYDFSYEQYF.

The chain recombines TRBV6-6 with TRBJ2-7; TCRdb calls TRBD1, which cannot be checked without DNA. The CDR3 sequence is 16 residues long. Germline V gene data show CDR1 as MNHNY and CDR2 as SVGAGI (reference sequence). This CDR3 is CASSSTLAGSGGEQYF.

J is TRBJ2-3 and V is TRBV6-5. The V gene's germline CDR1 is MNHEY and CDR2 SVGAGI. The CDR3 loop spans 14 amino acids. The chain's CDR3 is CASSPERGTDTQYF.

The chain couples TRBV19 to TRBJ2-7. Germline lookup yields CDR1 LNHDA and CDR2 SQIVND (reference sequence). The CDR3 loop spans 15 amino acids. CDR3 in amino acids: CASSMTSGDSYEQYF.

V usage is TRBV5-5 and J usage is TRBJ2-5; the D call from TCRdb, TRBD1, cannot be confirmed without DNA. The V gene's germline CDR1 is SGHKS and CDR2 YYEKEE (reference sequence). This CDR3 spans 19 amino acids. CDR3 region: CASSPLILARQADQETQYF.

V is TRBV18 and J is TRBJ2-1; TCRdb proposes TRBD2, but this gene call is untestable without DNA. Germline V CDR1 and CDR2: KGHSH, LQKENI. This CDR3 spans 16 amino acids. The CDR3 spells CASSLFGTRLHNEQFF.

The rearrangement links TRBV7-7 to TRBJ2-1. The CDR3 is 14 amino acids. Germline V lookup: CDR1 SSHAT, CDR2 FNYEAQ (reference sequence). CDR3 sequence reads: CASSLDTADNEQFF.

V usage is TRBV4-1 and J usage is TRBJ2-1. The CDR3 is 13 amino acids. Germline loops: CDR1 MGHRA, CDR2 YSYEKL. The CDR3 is CASSHPIGNEQFF.

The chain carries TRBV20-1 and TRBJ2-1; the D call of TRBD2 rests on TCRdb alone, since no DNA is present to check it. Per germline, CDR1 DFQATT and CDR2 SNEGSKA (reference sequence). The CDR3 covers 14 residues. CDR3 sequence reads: CSARRLAGGGQQFF.

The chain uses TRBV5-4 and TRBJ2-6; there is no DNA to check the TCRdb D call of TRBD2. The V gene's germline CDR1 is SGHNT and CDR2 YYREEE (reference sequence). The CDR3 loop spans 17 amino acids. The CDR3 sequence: CASSLEGPPLGANVLTF. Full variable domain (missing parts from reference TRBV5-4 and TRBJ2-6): ETGVTQSPTHLIKTRGQQVTLRCSSQSGHNTVSWYQQALGQGPQFIFQYYREEENGRGNFPPRFSGLQFPNYSSELNVNALELDDSALYLCASSLEGPPLGANVLTFGAGSRLTVL.

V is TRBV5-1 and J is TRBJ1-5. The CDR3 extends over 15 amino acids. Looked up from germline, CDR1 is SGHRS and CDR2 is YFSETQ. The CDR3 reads CASSLDGFSGQPQHF.

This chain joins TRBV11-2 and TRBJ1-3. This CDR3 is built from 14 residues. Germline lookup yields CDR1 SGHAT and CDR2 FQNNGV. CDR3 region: CASSLAVTGNTIYF. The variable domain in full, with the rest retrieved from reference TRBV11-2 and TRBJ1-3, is EAGVAQSPRYKIIEKRQSVAFWCNPISGHATLYWYQQILGQGPKLLIQFQNNGVVDDSQLPKDRFSAERLKGVDSTLKIQPAKLEDSAVYLCASSLAVTGNTIYFGEGSWLTVV.

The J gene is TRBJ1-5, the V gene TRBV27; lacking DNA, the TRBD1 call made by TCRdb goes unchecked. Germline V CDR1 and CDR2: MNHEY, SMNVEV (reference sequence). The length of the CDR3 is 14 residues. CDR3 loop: CASRLQGSNQPQHF.

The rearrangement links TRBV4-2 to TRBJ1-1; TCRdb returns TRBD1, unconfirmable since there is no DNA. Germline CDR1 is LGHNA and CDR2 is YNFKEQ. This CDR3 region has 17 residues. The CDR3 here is CASSLGAGATMNTEAFF.

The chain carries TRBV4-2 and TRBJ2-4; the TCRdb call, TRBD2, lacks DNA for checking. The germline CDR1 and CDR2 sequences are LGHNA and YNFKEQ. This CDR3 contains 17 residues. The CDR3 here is CASSQEGASTTKNIQYF.

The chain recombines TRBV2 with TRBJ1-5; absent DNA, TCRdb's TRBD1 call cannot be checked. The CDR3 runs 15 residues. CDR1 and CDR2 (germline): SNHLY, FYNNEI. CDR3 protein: CASSSRAPGNQPQHF.